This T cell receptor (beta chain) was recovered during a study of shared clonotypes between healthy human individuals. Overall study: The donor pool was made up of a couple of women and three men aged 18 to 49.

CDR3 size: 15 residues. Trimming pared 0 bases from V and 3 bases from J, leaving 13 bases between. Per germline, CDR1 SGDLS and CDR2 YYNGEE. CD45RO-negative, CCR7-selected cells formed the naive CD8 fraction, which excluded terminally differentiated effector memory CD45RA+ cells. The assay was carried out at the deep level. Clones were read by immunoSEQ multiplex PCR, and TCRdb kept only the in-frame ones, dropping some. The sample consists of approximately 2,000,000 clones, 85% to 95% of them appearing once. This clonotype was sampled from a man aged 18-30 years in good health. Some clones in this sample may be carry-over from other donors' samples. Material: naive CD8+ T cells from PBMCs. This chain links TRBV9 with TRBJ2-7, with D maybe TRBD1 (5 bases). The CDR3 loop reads CASSVEGAPVYEQYF. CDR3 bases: TGTGCCAGCAGCGTAGAAGGGGCCCCCGTCTACGAGCAGTACTTC.